This T cell receptor beta chain is drawn from a study of blood T cell repertoires in COVID-19. Overall study: COVID-19 samples from acute and convalescent phases originated in the United States, Italy and Spain. PBMCs, B-cell-depleted T cells, or T cells provided the cDNA or gDNA that made up the material.

Under the authors' procedure: The authors estimated nucleated cell counts from reference gene primer amplification. Sequencing used immunoSEQ multiplex PCR; TCRdb keeps in-frame clones, though not all of them. V and J calls and clone size are copied from that table; D and trimming were computed from the DNA. The data show some 150,000 clones, roughly 81% seen once. The V gene's germline CDR1 is SEHNR and CDR2 FQNEAQ (reference sequence). V was clipped by 5 bases and J by 5 bases; unmatched bases: 7. The CDR3 has 16 residues. This chain connects TRBV7-9 to TRBJ2-2; the match to TRBD2 covers 11 bases. The TCR comes from a man aged 35 to 55 who had recovered from COVID-19. Sequencing used peripheral blood. The CDR3 loop reads CASSQSSGRYTGELFF. CDR3 DNA sequence: TGTGCCAGCAGCCAATCTAGCGGGAGGTATACCGGGGAGCTGTTTTTT.